These 8 T cell receptor beta chains share one sample of origin, sequenced in a study of human T cells and chemical hapten exposure (dated by TCRdb to about 2021). Read against the paper, the sample's time point label means: healthy volunteer bleed at 2 weeks. Unfractionated whole blood was collected in Tempus Blood RNA tubes, and total RNA was extracted from that blood. The library was made by RACE. Sequencing relied on a NextSeq 500. TCRdb reran the public reads through fastp at Q25 and MiXCR, keeping productive beta chains. Each CDR3 protein gets just one entry, which takes the most common genes and DNA from the rows behind it. The sample contains about 130,000 distinct CDR3 sequences, about 8.2% of them found a single time. Roughly 2% of the sample is held by the ten biggest clonotypes. The sequenced sample was whole blood. These receptors originate from a male donor in good health. Some clones in this sample may be carry-over from other donors' samples.

This clonotype has a handful of counts. The chain recombines TRBV3-1 with TRBJ1-4, with 7 bases aligning to TRBD1. The V gene end was trimmed by 5 bases and the J gene end by 0 bases; junction bases not matched to a gene: 6. Looked up from germline, CDR1 is LGHDT and CDR2 is YNNKEL (reference sequence). This CDR3 has 16 amino acids. CDR3 protein: CASSEGAGATNEKLFF. CDR3 DNA: TGTGCCAGCAGCGAGGGGGCAGGGGCAACTAATGAAAAACTGTTTTTT.

This clonotype appeared a few times. J is TRBJ2-7 and V is TRBV4-2; no clear D. Germline V gene lookup returns CDR1 LGHNA and CDR2 YNFKEQ. This CDR3 spans 14 amino acids. Trimming left V 1 base short and J 1 base short, with 8 bases between. The DNA for the CDR3 is TGTGCCAGCAGCCAAGTCCTACATTCCTACGAGCAGTACTTC. This codes for CASSQVLHSYEQYF.

V and J are TRBV19 and TRBJ1-5; maybe TRBD1 (5 bases). The CDR3 length is 13 residues. The V gene lost 7 bases and the J gene lost 7 bases, with 14 bases spanning the gap. CDR1 is LNHDA and CDR2 is SQIVND in the germline V gene (reference sequence). The CDR3 reads CASTTGVVQPQHF. The CDR3 DNA reads as TGTGCCAGTACAACGGGGGTGGTGCAGCCCCAGCATTTT.

The sample holds a few counts of this clonotype. V gene TRBV7-9 combines with J gene TRBJ1-1; 8 nucleotides agree with TRBD1. Germline-derived CDR1 and CDR2 are SEHNR and FQNEAQ (reference sequence). CDR3 length equals 14 residues. Unmatched junction bases numbered 5, after V lost 3 bases and J lost 5 bases. Here the CDR3 reads CASSLTGVVTEAFF. The CDR3 DNA reads TGTGCCAGCAGCTTGACAGGGGTCGTAACTGAAGCTTTCTTT.

In this sample, this clonotype turned up many times. The chain combines TRBV5-1 with TRBJ2-5; D might be TRBD2 (5 bases). V dropped 0 bases and J dropped 2 bases, with 11 bases sitting between them. In germline, CDR1 is SGHRS, CDR2 YFSETQ. The CDR3 is made up of 15 amino acids. The CDR3 loop reads CASSLEARGQETQYF. CDR3 nucleotides: TGCGCCAGCAGCTTGGAAGCGAGAGGGCAAGAGACCCAGTACTTC.

The chain recombines TRBV4-2 with TRBJ1-6; tentatively, D is TRBD1 (5 bases). Trimming took off 4 bases at V and 4 bases at J, with 20 bases between the two ends. The CDR3 extends over 18 amino acids. CDR1 and CDR2 from the germline V gene are LGHNA and YNFKEQ. CDR3 DNA sequence: TGTGCCAGCAGCCCATGGGGTGGGGCCCCGGGTTATAATTCACCCCTCCACTTT. This translates into CASSPWGGAPGYNSPLHF.

The chain is built from TRBV29-1 and TRBJ2-4; 9 bases line up with TRBD1. Trimming at V came to 1 base and at J to 8 bases, leaving 6 bases not matched to a gene. CDR3 length: 14 residues. The germline V gene has CDR1 SQVTM and CDR2 ANQGSEA. The CDR3 DNA is TGCAGCGTTGAAGTGAGGGGACAGGGTTACATTCAGTACTTC. Protein sequence: CSVEVRGQGYIQYF.

This clonotype was recorded at least ten times. The V gene is TRBV12-3 or TRBV12-4, the J gene TRBJ2-5, with a weak D call TRBD1 (5 bases). V was cut by 6 bases and J by 5 bases, with 10 bases left in between. This CDR3 contains 12 residues. The DNA for the CDR3 is TGTGCCAGCAGCTCAGGGTTGGAGACCCAGTACTTC. Its protein is CASSSGLETQYF.